This passage covers 14 T cell receptor beta chains from one sample sequenced in a study of graft-versus-host responses after intestinal transplantation (dated by TCRdb to about 2021). The library was produced with the immunoSEQ multiplex PCR assay. TCRdb stores this immuneACCESS table with in-frame sequences only. Part of the clones is absent; in the studies checked, under half of the shortfall reflects unresolved V genes, and no reason is known for the rest. The sample table lists roughly 100,000 clones, just under 95% of them with a count of one. Roughly 0.07% of the sample goes to the ten largest clones. These TCRs' antigens remain unknown. Per the publication, the time point label means: cells obtained before transplantation from donor or recipient. The source was unstimulated CD8+ T cells sorted from spleen or lymph node cells, collected before transplant. The receptors were sampled from a human donor who was the organ donor for an intestinal transplant.

V usage is TRBV5-1 and J usage is TRBJ2-2; D is uncertain. Germline CDR1 SGHRS, CDR2 YFSETQ. The length of the CDR3 is 15 residues. Trimming removed 4 bases at V and 2 bases at J, with 12 bases between. The CDR3 here is CASSPRGQNTGELFF. Here the CDR3 DNA reads TGCGCCAGCAGCCCAAGAGGCCAAAACACCGGGGAGCTGTTTTTT.

The V gene is TRBV30, the J gene TRBJ1-3; TRBD1 aligns across 9 bases. V was pared by 5 bases and J by 3 bases, with 8 bases of the junction left unmatched. CDR1 and CDR2 from the germline V gene are GTSNPN and SVGIG (reference sequence). This CDR3 spans 15 amino acids. CDR3 sequence: CAWEPTGGSGNTIYF. The CDR3 DNA sequence: TGTGCCTGGGAACCTACAGGGGGCAGTGGAAACACCATATATTTT.

This chain links TRBV10-2 with TRBJ1-1, with 10 bases matching TRBD1. This CDR3 has 15 residues. Germline V gene lookup returns CDR1 WSHSY and CDR2 SAAADI. After removal of 3 bases from V and 5 bases from J, the junction contained 6 bases not matched to a gene. This CDR3 reads CASSDRQGARTEAFF. CDR3 sequence (DNA): TGCGCCAGCAGTGACCGACAGGGGGCGCGGACTGAAGCTTTCTTT.

V is TRBV7-9 and J is TRBJ2-1, with 12 positions matching TRBD1. Germline lookup yields CDR1 SEHNR and CDR2 FQNEAQ (reference sequence). The CDR3 spans 14 residues. V was clipped by 5 bases and J by 14 bases; unmatched bases: 10. The CDR3 reads CASSLRDRGHKEFF. CDR3 in DNA: TGTGCCAGCAGCCTCCGGGACAGGGGGCATAAGGAGTTCTTC.

The J gene is TRBJ2-7, the V gene TRBV6-5, with 7 bases that match TRBD2. The germline gives CDR1 MNHEY, CDR2 SVGAGI. The V gene end was trimmed by 2 bases and the J gene end by 7 bases; junction bases not matched to a gene: 8. CDR3 length equals 14 residues. The CDR3 region is CASSYGLGEGEQYF. The CDR3 DNA sequence: TGTGCCAGCAGTTACGGGTTGGGGGAGGGTGAGCAGTACTTC.

The gene calls are TRBV15 and TRBJ2-5, with TRBD2 matching over 11 bases. V was clipped by 2 bases and J by 1 base; unmatched bases: 6. The CDR3 consists of 17 residues. Germline lookup yields CDR1 LNHNV and CDR2 YYDKDF (reference sequence). CDR3 loop: CATSRSTSGGSQETQYF. The DNA for the CDR3 is TGTGCCACCAGCAGATCTACTAGCGGGGGATCCCAAGAGACCCAGTACTTC.

This clone was observed a single time. The chain has TRBV27 and TRBJ1-4; no clear D gene. V was pared by 4 bases and J by 8 bases, with 11 bases between. The CDR3 length is 13 residues. Germline lookup yields CDR1 MNHEY and CDR2 SMNVEV (reference sequence). The CDR3 DNA reads as TGTGCCAGCAGTTCTAGGAGGTACGAAAAACTGTTTTTT. Its protein product is CASSSRRYEKLFF.

This clone showed up just a few times. The rearrangement links TRBV6-5 to TRBJ2-7; a possible D gene is TRBD1 (6 bases). V was clipped by 2 bases and J by 6 bases, with 8 bases between them. From germline, CDR1 is MNHEY and CDR2 SVGAGI. This CDR3 has 12 amino acids. This CDR3 reads CASSYTRGEQYF. CDR3 bases: TGTGCCAGCAGTTACACCAGGGGCGAGCAGTACTTC.

On this clone: Germline and junction disagree at one end, which may indicate a read error. V and J are TRBV4-1 and TRBJ1-1, with D unclear. CDR1 MGHRA and CDR2 YSYEKL come from the germline V gene. CDR3 length: 12 residues. The CDR3 is CASSQVARRRFF. The CDR3, as DNA: TGCGCCAGCAGCCAGGTAGCACGTAGGCGCTTTTTT.

This chain connects TRBV2 to TRBJ2-7, with 9 positions matching TRBD1. CDR1 SNHLY and CDR2 FYNNEI come from the germline V gene. The junction had 7 bases not matched to a gene; V was cut back by 4 bases and J by 3 bases. The CDR3 contains 15 residues. CDR3 nucleotide sequence: TGTGCCAGCAGTGGATTCCGGGACAGGGTCTACGAGCAGTACTTC. Translated, it gives CASSGFRDRVYEQYF.

The chain couples TRBV5-8 to TRBJ1-1; the match to TRBD1 covers 7 bases. The J segment lost 5 bases and the V segment lost 0 bases, leaving 7 bases of the junction unmatched. The CDR3 runs 15 residues. CDR1 and CDR2 from the germline V gene are SGHTS and YDEGEE. The CDR3 protein is CASSLEVGGLTEAFF. CDR3 DNA sequence: TGTGCCAGCAGCTTGGAGGTAGGGGGCCTTACTGAAGCTTTCTTT.

This chain joins TRBV10-3 and TRBJ1-2; D is unclear. V lost 0 bases and J 2 bases, leaving 16 bases between the germline ends. CDR3 length equals 17 residues. CDR1 and CDR2 (germline): ENHRY, SYGVKD. CDR3: CAISESLMGGRNYGYTF. The CDR3 coding sequence is TGTGCCATCAGTGAGTCTCTAATGGGAGGACGAAACTATGGCTACACCTTC.

The DNA for the CDR3 is TGTGCCAGCAGCTTTTCAGAAGCGGGAGCCACAGATACGCAGTATTTT. It encodes CASSFSEAGATDTQYF. V and J are TRBV7-8 and TRBJ2-3; 8 bases are shared with TRBD2. CDR1 SGHVS and CDR2 FQNEAQ come from the germline V gene. V was pared by 3 bases and J by 2 bases, with 7 bases of the junction left unmatched. CDR3 length: 16 residues. The full variable domain, completed using reference TRBV7-8 and TRBJ2-3, is GAGVSQSPRYKVAKRGQDVALRCDPISGHVSLFWYQQALGQGPEFLTYFQNEAQLDKSGLPSDRFFAERPEGSVSTLKIQRTQQEDSAVYLCASSFSEAGATDTQYFGPGTRLTVL.

This chain connects TRBV4-1 to TRBJ1-5; D unclear. The CDR3 has 15 amino acids. V was trimmed by 0 bases and J by 3 bases, leaving 9 bases between them. Germline V gene data show CDR1 as MGHRA and CDR2 as YSYEKL. CDR3 in amino acids: CASSQDYSNNQPQHF. CDR3 DNA: TGCGCCAGCAGCCAAGATTACAGTAACAATCAGCCCCAGCATTTT.